This T cell receptor beta chain was retrieved from a study of cytomegalovirus exposure and HLA in healthy donors. Findings and caveats of the study: The likely origin of a cluster of highly shared sequence variants was a sequencing artifact. With later analysis, a missense DCLRE1C variant became linked to TCR beta V- and J-gene trimming.

Germline-derived CDR1 and CDR2 are MGHRA and YSYEKL. Germline trimming cut 0 bases from V and 6 bases from J; bases unmatched to any gene: 8. The CDR3 covers 15 residues. This PCR relied on a set of 60 Vbeta primers and 13 Jbeta primers. Only in-frame clones appear in the TCRdb table, and some are missing; sequencing was by immunoSEQ multiplex PCR. The sample contains under 50,000 clones, about 70% of which appear only once. This clone was detected once. The antigen is undetermined. The V call is TRBV4-1, the J call TRBJ2-7; 7 nucleotides line up with TRBD2. The receptor's source is a man in his thirties or forties in good health and CMV-seronegative. The material sequenced was PBMCs. The CDR3 loop is CASSQDWAGRVEQYF. Written as DNA, the CDR3 is TGCGCCAGCAGCCAAGATTGGGCAGGGAGGGTCGAGCAGTACTTC.